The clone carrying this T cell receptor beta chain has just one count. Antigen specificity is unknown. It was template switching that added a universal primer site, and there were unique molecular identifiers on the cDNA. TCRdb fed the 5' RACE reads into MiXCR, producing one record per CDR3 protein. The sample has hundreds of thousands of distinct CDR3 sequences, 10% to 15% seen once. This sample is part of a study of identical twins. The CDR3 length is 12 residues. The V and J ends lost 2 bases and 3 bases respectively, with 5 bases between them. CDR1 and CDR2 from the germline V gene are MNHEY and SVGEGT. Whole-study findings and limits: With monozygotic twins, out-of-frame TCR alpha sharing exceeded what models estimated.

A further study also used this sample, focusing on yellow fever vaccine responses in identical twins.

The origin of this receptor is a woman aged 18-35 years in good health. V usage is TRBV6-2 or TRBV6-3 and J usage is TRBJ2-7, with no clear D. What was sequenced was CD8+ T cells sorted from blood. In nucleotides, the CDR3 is TGTGCCAGCAGTTACACCTACTACGAGCAGTACTTC. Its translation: CASSYTYYEQYF.